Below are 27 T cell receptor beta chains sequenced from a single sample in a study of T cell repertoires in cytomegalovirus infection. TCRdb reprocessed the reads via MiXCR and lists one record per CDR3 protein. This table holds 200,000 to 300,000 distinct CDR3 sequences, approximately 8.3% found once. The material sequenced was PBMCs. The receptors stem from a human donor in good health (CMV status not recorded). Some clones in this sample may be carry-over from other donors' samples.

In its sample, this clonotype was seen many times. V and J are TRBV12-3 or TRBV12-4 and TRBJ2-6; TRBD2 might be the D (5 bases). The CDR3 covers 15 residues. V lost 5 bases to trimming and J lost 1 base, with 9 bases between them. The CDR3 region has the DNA TGTGCCAGCAGTCGCCGGGGTTCTGGGGCCAACGTCCTGACTTTC. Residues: CASSRRGSGANVLTF.

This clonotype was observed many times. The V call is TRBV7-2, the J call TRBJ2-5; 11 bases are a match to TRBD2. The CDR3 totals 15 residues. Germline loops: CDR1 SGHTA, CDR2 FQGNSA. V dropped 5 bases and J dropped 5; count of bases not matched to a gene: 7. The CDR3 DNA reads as TGTGCCAGCAGCCGGGGTTGGACTAGCGGGGAGACCCAGTACTTC. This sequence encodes CASSRGWTSGETQYF.

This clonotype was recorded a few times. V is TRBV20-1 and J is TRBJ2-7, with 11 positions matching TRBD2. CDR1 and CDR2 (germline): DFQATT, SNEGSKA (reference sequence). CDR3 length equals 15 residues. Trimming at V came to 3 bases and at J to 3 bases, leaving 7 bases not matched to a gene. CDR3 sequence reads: CSARMIAGGVYEQYF. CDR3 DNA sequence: TGCAGTGCTAGGATGATAGCGGGAGGGGTCTACGAGCAGTACTTC.

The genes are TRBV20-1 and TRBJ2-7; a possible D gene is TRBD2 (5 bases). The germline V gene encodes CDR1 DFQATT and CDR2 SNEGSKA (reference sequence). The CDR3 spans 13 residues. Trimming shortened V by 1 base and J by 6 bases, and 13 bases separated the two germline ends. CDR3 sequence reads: CSARGAVLSEQYF. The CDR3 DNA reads TGCAGTGCTAGAGGAGCGGTCCTAAGCGAGCAGTACTTC.

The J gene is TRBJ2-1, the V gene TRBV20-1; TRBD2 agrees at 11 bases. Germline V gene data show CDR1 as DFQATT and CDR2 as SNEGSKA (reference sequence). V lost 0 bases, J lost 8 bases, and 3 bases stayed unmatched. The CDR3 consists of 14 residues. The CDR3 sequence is CSARDSGRDHEQFF. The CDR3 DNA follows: TGCAGTGCTAGAGATAGCGGGAGGGATCATGAGCAGTTCTTC.

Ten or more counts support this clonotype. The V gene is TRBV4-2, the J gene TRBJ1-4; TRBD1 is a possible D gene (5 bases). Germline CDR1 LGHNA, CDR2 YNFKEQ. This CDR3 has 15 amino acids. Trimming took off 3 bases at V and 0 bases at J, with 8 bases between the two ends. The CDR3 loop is CASSQDTATNEKLFF. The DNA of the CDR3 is TGTGCCAGCAGCCAGGACACTGCAACTAATGAAAAACTGTTTTTT.

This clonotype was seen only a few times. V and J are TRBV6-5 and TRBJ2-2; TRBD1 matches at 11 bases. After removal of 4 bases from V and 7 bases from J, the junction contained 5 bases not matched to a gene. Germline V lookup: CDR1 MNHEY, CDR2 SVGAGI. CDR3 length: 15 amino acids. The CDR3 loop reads CASSWGTGGNGELFF. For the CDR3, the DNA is TGTGCCAGCAGTTGGGGGACAGGGGGGAACGGGGAGCTGTTTTTT.

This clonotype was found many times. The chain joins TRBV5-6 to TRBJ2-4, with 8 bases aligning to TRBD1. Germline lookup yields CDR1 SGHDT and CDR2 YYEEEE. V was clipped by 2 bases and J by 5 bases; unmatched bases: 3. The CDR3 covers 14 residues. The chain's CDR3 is CASSFGTGQNIQYF. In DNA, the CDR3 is TGTGCCAGCAGCTTCGGGACAGGACAAAACATTCAGTACTTC.

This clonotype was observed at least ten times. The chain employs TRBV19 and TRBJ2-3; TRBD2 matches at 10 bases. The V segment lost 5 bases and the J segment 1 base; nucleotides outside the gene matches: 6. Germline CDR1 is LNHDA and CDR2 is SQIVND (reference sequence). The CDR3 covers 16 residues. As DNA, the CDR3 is TGTGCCAGTAGTGAAAAACTAGCGGGACGCACAGATACGCAGTATTTT. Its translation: CASSEKLAGRTDTQYF. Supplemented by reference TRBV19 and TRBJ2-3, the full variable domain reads DGGITQSPKYLFRKEGQNVTLSCEQNLNHDAMYWYRQDPGQGLRLIYYSQIVNDFQKGDIAEGYSVSREKKESFPLTVTSAQKNPTAFYLCASSEKLAGRTDTQYFGPGTRLTVL.

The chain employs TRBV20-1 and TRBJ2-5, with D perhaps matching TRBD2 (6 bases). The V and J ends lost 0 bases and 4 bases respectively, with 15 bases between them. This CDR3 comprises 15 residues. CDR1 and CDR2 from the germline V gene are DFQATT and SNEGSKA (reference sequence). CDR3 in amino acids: CSAREPRAGRETQYF. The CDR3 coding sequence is TGCAGTGCTAGAGAACCCCGCGCCGGGAGAGAGACCCAGTACTTC.

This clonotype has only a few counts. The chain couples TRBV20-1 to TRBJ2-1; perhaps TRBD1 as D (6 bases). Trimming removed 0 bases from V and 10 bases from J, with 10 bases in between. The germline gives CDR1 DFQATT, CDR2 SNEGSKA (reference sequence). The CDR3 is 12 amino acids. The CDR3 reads CSAREFQGEQFF. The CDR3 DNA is TGCAGTGCTAGAGAATTCCAGGGGGAGCAGTTCTTC.

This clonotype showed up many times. The CDR3 spells CASSLPGTTKSNQPQHF. The CDR3 nucleotides are TGTGCCAGCAGTTTACCCGGGACTACTAAATCCAATCAGCCCCAGCATTTT. This chain links TRBV28 with TRBJ1-5; D may be TRBD1 (5 bases). The CDR3 has 17 amino acids. V lost 2 bases and J lost 3, with 17 bases in between. Germline CDR1 and CDR2: MDHEN and SYDVKM.

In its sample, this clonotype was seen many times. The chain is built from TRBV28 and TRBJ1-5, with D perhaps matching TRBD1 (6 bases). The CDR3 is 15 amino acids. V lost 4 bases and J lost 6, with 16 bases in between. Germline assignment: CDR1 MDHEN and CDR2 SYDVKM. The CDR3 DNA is TGTGCCAGCAGTTCGGGGCAGGGGTTCGGTCAGCCCCAGCATTTT. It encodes CASSSGQGFGQPQHF. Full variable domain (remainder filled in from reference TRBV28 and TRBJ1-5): DVKVTQSSRYLVKRTGEKVFLECVQDMDHENMFWYRQDPGLGLRLIYFSYDVKMKEKGDIPEGYSVSREKKERFSLILESASTNQTSMYLCASSSGQGFGQPQHFGDGTRLSIL.

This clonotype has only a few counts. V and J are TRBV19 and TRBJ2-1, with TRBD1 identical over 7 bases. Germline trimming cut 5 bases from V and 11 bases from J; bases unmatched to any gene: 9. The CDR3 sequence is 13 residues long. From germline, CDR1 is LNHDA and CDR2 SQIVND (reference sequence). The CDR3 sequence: CASSLQGMKKQFF. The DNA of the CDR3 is TGTGCCAGTAGTTTACAGGGGATGAAAAAGCAGTTCTTC.

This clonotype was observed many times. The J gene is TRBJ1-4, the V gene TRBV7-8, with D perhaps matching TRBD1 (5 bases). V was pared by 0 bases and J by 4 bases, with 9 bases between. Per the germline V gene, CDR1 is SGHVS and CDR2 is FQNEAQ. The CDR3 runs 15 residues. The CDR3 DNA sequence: TGTGCCAGCAGCTTAGCGGGACTCAATAATGAAAAACTGTTTTTT. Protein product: CASSLAGLNNEKLFF. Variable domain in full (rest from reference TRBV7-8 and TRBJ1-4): GAGVSQSPRYKVAKRGQDVALRCDPISGHVSLFWYQQALGQGPEFLTYFQNEAQLDKSGLPSDRFFAERPEGSVSTLKIQRTQQEDSAVYLCASSLAGLNNEKLFFGSGTQLSVL.

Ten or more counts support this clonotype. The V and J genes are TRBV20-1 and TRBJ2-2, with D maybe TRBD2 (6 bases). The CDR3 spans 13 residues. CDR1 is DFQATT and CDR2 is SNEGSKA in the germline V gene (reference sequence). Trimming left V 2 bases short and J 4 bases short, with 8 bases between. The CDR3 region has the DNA TGCAGTGCTAGACGCGGGGCCACCGGGGAGCTGTTTTTT. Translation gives CSARRGATGELFF.

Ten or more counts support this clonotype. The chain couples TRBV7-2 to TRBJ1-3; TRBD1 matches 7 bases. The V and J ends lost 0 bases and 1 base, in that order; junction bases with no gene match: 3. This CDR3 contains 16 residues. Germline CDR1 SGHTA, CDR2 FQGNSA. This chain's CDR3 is CASSLAPTGSGNTIYF. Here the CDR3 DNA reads TGTGCCAGCAGCTTAGCCCCGACAGGGTCTGGAAACACCATATATTTT.

The CDR3 DNA sequence: TGTGCCAGCAGCTTAGCTAGGGGGCTCTCCTACGAGCAGTACTTC. This translates into CASSLARGLSYEQYF. J is TRBJ2-7 and V is TRBV7-8; 7 positions match TRBD1. CDR3 length equals 15 residues. Losses at the gene ends were 0 bases for V and 0 bases for J; bases not matched to a gene: 2. Germline-derived CDR1 and CDR2 are SGHVS and FQNEAQ.

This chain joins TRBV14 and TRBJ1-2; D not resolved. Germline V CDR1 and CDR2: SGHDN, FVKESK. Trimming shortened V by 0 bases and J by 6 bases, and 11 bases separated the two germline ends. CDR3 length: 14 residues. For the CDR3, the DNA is TGTGCCAGCAGCCAAGAATGGGCTTCACATGGCTACACCTTC. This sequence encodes CASSQEWASHGYTF.

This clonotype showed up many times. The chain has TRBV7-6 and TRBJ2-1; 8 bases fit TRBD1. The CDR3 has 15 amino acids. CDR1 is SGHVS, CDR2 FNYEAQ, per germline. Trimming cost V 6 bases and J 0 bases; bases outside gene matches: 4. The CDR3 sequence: CASSRQGSSYNEQFF. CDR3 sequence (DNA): TGTGCCAGCAGTAGACAGGGGAGCTCCTACAATGAGCAGTTCTTC.

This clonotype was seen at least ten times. The CDR3 loop reads CASSQIAGNYGYTF. In nucleotides, the CDR3 is TGTGCCAGCAGCCAAATAGCAGGGAACTATGGCTACACCTTC. This chain connects TRBV14 to TRBJ1-2, with D perhaps TRBD1 (5 bases). This CDR3 region has 14 residues. Deletions cut 2 bases from V and 2 bases from J, with 9 bases between. Per germline, CDR1 SGHDN and CDR2 FVKESK.

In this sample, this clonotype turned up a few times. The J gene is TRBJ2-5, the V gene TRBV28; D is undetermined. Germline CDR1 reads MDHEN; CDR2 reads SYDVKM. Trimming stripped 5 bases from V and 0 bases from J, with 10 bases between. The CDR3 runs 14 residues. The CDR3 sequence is CASSPRLNQETQYF. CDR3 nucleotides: TGTGCCAGCAGTCCCAGACTGAACCAAGAGACCCAGTACTTC.

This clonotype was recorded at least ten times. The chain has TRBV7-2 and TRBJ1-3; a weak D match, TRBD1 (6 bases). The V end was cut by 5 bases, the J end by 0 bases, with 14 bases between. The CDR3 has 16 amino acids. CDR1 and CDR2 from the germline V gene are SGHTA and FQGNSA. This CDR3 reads CASSAVGAISGNTIYF. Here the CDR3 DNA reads TGTGCCAGCAGCGCGGTGGGGGCAATCTCTGGAAACACCATATATTTT.

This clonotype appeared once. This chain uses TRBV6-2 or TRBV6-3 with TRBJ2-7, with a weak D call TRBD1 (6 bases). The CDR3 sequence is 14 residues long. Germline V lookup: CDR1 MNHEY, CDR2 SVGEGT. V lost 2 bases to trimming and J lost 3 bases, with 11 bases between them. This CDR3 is CASSYPAGVYEQYF. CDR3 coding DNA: TGTGCCAGCAGTTACCCGGCAGGGGTCTACGAGCAGTACTTC.

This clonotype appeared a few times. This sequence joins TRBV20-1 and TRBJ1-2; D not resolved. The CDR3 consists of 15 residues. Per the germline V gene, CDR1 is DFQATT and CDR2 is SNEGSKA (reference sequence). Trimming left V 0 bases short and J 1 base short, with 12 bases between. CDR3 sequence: CSARDPLAGNYGYTF. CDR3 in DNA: TGCAGTGCTAGAGATCCCCTGGCCGGTAACTATGGCTACACCTTC.

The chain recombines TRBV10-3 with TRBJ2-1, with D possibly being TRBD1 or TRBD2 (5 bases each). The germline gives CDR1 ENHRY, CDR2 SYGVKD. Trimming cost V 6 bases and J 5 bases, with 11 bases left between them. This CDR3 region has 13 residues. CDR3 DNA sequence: TGTGCCATCAGCCGGGACGGAAACAATGAGCAGTTCTTC. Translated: CAISRDGNNEQFF.

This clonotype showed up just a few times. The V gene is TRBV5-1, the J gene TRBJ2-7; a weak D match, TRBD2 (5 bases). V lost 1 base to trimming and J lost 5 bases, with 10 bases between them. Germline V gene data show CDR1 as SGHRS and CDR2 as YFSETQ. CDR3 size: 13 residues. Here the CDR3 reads CASSLISVNEQYF. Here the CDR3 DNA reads TGCGCCAGCAGCTTGATTAGCGTCAACGAGCAGTACTTC.